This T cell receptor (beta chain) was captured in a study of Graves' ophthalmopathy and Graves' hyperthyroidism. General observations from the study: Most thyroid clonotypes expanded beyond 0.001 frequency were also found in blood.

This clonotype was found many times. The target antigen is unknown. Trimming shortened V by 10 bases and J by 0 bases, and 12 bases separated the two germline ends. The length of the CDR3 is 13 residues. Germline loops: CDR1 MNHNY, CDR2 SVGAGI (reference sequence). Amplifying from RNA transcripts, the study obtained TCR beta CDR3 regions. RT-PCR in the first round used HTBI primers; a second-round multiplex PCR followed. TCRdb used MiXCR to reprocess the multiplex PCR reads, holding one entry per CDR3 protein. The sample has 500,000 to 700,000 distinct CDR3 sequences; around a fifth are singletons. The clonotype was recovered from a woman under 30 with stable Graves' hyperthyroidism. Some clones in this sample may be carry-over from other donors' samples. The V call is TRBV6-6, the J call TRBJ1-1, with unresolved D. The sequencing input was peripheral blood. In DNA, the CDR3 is TGTGCCATCCGTCCGACTCTGAACACTGAAGCTTTCTTT. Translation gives CAIRPTLNTEAFF.